Listed here is a single T cell receptor beta chain. Antigen unknown. The sample originates from a study of PD-1 blockade in classical Hodgkin lymphoma. Study-level points and caveats: Later analyses included only patients treated at least 1 year post-ASCT.

There are 14 residues in the CDR3. The V end lost 0 bases, the J end lost 7 bases, and 10 bases lay between the germline ends. Germline CDR1 reads MNHEY; CDR2 reads SVGAGI. This table comes from immunoSEQ multiplex PCR, and its TCRdb copy is limited to in-frame clones, with some not included. The top ten hold 35% of the sample, which has about 29,000 clones, 78% seen once. Every patient was affected by relapse after autologous stem cell transplantation, while exposure to brentuximab vedotin was not uniform. V and J are TRBV6-5 and TRBJ1-3; a weak D match, TRBD1 (5 bases). The clonotype comes from a human donor with classical Hodgkin lymphoma. The sequencing used peripheral blood mononuclear cells (PBMCs), collected before the second cycle of nivolumab. The CDR3 reads CASSYSSGGNTIYF. The CDR3 DNA reads TGTGCCAGCAGTTACTCGAGTGGGGGGAACACCATATATTTT.